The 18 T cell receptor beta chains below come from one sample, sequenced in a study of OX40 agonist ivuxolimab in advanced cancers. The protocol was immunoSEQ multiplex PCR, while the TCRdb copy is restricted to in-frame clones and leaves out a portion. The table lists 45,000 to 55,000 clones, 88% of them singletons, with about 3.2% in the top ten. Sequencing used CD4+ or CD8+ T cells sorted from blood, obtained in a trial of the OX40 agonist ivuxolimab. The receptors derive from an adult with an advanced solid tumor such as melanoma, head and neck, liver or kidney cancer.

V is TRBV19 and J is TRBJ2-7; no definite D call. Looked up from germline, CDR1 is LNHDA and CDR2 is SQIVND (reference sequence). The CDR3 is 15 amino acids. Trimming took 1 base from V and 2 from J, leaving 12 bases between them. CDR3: CASSIVGESPYEQYF. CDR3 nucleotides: TGTGCCAGTAGTATAGTCGGTGAATCACCCTACGAGCAGTACTTC.

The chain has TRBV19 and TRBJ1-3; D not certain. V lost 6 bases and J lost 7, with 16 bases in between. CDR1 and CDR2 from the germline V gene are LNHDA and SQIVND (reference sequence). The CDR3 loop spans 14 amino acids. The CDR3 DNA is TGTGCCAGTAGCACGGACGGTTCAAGGAACACCATATATTTT. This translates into CASSTDGSRNTIYF.

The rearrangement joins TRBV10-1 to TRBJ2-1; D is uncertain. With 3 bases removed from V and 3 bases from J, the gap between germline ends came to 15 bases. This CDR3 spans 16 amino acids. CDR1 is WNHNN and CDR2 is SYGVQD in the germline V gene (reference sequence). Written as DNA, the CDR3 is TGCGCCAGCAGTGAAAGCCCCGGGCCGAGCTACAATGAGCAGTTCTTC. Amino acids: CASSESPGPSYNEQFF.

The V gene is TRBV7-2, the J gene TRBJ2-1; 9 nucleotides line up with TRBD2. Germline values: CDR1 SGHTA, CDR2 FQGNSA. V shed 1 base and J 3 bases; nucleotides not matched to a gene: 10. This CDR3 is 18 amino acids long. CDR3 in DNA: TGTGCCAGCAGCTTAGAGGGATTAAGCGGGAGGTTCTACAATGAGCAGTTCTTC. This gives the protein CASSLEGLSGRFYNEQFF. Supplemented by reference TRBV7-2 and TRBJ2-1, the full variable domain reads GAGVSQSPSNKVTEKGKDVELRCDPISGHTALYWYRQSLGQGLEFLIYFQGNSAPDKSGLPSDRFSAERTGGSVSTLTIQRTQQEDSAVYLCASSLEGLSGRFYNEQFFGPGTRLTVL.

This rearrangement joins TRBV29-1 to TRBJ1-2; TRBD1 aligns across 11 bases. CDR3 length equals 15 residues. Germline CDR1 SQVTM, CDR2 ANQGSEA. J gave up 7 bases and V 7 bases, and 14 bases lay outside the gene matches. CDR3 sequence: CSAAAGGQGASGYTF. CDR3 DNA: TGCAGCGCCGCCGCGGGAGGACAGGGGGCCAGTGGCTACACCTTC.

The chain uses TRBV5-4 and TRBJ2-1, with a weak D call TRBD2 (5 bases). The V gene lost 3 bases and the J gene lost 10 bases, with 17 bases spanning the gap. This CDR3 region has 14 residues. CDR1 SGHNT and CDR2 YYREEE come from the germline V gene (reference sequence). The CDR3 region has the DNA TGTGCCAGCAGCTCCCCCCGGGGTAGCAGCGAGCAGTTCTTC. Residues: CASSSPRGSSEQFF.

CDR3 coding DNA: TGTGCCAGCAGTCCCTTCGGGACAGGGGACACTGAAGCTTTCTTT. Translated: CASSPFGTGDTEAFF. The gene calls are TRBV28 and TRBJ1-1; 10 positions match TRBD1. The germline V gene encodes CDR1 MDHEN and CDR2 SYDVKM. J gave up 3 bases and V 5 bases, and 6 bases lay outside the gene matches. The CDR3 extends over 15 amino acids. Looking up the rest from reference TRBV28 and TRBJ1-1 gives the full variable domain: DVKVTQSSRYLVKRTGEKVFLECVQDMDHENMFWYRQDPGLGLRLIYFSYDVKMKEKGDIPEGYSVSREKKERFSLILESASTNQTSMYLCASSPFGTGDTEAFFGQGTRLTVV.

The CDR3 DNA reads TGTGCCAGCAGCCCGGGACTAGCGTCCGGGCACTACTACAATGAGCAGTTCTTC. Amino acids: CASSPGLASGHYYNEQFF. The V gene is TRBV11-2, the J gene TRBJ2-1; 10 bases map to TRBD2. CDR1 is SGHAT, CDR2 FQNNGV, per germline. J was trimmed by 3 bases and V by 5 bases; bases with no gene match: 13. The CDR3 spans 18 residues.

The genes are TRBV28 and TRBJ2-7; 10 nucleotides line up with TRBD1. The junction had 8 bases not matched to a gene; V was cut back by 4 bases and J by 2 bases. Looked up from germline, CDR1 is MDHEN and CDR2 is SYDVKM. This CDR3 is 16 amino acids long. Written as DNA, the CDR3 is TGTGCCAGCAGTTCCCCGGGACAGGGGTCTCCCTACGAGCAGTACTTC. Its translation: CASSSPGQGSPYEQYF.

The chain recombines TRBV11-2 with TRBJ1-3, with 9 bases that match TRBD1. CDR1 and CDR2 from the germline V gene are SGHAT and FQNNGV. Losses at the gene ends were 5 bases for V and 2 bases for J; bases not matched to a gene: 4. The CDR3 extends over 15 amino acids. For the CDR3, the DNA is TGTGCCAGCAGCGCCCGGGACAGGGCTGGAAACACCATATATTTT. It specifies CASSARDRAGNTIYF.

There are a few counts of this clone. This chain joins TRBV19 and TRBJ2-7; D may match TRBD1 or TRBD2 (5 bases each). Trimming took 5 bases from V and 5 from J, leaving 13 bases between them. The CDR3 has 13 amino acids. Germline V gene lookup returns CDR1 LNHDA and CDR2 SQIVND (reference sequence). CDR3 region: CASSGYSGHEQYF. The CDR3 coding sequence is TGTGCCAGTAGTGGATATTCGGGGCACGAGCAGTACTTC.

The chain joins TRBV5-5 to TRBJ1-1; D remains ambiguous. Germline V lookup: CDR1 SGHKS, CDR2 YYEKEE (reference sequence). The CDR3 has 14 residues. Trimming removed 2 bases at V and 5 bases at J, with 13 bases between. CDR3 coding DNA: TGTGCCAGCAGCTTTTCTTTATCTGGGACTGAAGCTTTCTTT. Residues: CASSFSLSGTEAFF.

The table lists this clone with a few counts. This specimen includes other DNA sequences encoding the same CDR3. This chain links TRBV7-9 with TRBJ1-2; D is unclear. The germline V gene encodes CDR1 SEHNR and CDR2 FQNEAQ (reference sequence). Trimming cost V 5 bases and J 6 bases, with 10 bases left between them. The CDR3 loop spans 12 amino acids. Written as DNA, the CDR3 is TGTGCCAGCAGCCCTGGACTCGATGGCTACACCTTC. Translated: CASSPGLDGYTF.

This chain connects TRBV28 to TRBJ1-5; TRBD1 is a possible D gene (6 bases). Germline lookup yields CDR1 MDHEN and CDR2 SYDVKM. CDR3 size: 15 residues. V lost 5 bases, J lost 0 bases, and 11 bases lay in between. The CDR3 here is CASSVRTDSNQPQHF. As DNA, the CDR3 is TGTGCCAGCAGTGTCCGGACAGATAGCAATCAGCCCCAGCATTTT.

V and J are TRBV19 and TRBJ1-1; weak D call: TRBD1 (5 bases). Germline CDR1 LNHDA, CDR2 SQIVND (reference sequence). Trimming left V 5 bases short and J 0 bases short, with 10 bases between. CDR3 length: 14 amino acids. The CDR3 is CASSPAGVNTEAFF. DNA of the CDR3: TGTGCCAGTAGTCCGGCGGGGGTGAACACTGAAGCTTTCTTT.

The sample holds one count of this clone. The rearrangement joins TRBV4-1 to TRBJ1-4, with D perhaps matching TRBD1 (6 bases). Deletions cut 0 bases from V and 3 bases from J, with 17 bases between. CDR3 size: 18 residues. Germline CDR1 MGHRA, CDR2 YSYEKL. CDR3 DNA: TGCGCCAGCAGCCAAGATCCCCTGGGGGGGCCGGCTAATGAAAAACTGTTTTTT. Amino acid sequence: CASSQDPLGGPANEKLFF.

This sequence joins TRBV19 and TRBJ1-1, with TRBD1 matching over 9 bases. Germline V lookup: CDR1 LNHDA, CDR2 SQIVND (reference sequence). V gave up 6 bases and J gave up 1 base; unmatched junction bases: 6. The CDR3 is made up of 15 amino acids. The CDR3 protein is CASSTGGTRNTEAFF. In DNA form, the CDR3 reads TGTGCCAGTAGCACAGGGGGCACGAGGAACACTGAAGCTTTCTTT.

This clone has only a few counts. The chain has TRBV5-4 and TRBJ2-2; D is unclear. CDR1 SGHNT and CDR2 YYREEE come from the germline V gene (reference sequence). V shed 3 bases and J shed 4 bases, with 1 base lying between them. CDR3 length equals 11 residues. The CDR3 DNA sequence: TGTGCCAGCAGCTCCACCGGGGAGCTGTTTTTT. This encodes CASSSTGELFF.